The source of this T cell receptor beta chain is a study of blood T cell repertoires in COVID-19. The CDR3 is 14 amino acids. From germline, CDR1 is MNHEY and CDR2 SVGAGI. V was trimmed by 0 bases and J by 3 bases, leaving 9 bases between them. Using immunoSEQ multiplex PCR, the repertoire was profiled, and TCRdb retains in-frame clones only, with some absent. The sample includes more than 85,000 clones, 80% to 90% of them seen just once. The clonotype originates from a man aged 60 to 75 with acute or convalescent COVID-19. The chain links TRBV6-5 to TRBJ2-7, with D unresolved. Source material: peripheral blood. This CDR3 reads CASSYSALRYEQYF. The CDR3 bases are TGTGCCAGCAGTTACTCCGCGCTACGCTACGAGCAGTACTTC.